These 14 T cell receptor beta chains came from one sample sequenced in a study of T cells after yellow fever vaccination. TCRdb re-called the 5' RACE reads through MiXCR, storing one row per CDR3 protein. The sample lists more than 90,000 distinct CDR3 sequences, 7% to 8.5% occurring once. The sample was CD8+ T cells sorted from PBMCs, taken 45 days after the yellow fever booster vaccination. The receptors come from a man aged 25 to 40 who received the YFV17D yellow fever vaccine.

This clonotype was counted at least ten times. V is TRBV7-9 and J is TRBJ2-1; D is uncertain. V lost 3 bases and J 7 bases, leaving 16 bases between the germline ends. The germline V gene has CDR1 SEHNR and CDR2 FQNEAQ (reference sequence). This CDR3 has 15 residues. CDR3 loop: CASSLGHPARNEQFF. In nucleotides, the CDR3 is TGTGCCAGCAGCTTGGGCCACCCGGCCAGGAATGAGCAGTTCTTC.

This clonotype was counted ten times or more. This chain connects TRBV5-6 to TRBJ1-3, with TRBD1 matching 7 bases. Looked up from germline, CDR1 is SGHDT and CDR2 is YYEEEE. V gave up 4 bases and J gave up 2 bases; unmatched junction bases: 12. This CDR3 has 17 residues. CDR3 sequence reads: CASSQLGQDAPGNTIYF. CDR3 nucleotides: TGTGCCAGCAGCCAACTAGGACAGGACGCGCCTGGAAACACCATATATTTT.

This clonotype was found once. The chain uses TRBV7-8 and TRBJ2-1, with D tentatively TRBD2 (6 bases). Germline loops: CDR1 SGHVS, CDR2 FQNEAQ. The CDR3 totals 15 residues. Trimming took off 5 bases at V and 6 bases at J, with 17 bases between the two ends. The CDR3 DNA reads TGTGCCAGCAGCACGACTAGGGATCCCTTCAATGAGCAGTTCTTC. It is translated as CASSTTRDPFNEQFF. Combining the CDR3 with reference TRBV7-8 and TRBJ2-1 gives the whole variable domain GAGVSQSPRYKVAKRGQDVALRCDPISGHVSLFWYQQALGQGPEFLTYFQNEAQLDKSGLPSDRFFAERPEGSVSTLKIQRTQQEDSAVYLCASSTTRDPFNEQFFGPGTRLTVL.

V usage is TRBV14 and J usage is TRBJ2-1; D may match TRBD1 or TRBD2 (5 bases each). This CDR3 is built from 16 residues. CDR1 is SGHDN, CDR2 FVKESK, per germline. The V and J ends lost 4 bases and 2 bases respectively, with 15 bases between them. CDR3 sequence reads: CASSLGPLGAYNEQFF. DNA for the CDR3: TGTGCCAGCAGCCTGGGACCCCTTGGGGCCTACAATGAGCAGTTCTTC.

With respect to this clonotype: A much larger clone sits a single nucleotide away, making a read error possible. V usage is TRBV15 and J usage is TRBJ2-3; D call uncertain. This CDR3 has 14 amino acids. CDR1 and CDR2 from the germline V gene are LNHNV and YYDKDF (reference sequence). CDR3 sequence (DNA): TGTGCCACCAGCGGATCTAGTCTCACAGATTCGCAGTATTTT. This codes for CATSGSSLTDSQYF.

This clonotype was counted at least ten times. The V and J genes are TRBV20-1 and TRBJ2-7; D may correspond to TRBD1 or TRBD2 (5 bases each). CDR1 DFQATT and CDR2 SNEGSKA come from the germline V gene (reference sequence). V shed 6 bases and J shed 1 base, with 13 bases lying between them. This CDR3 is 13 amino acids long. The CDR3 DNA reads TGCAGTGCCGTAGACGGGGCATCCTACGAGCAGTACTTC. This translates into CSAVDGASYEQYF.

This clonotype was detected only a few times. The CDR3 DNA follows: TGTGCCAGTAGTACAGCCTACAATGAGCAGTTCTTC. Translated: CASSTAYNEQFF. The gene calls are TRBV19 and TRBJ2-1, with no clear D. Trimming cost V 4 bases and J 2 bases, with 3 bases left between them. The germline V gene encodes CDR1 LNHDA and CDR2 SQIVND (reference sequence). The CDR3 sequence is 12 residues long.

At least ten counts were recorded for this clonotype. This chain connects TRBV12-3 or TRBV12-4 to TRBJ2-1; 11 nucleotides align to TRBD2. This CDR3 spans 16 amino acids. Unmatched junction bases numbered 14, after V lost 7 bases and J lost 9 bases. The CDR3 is CASTVGTSGRPSEQFF. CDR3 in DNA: TGTGCCAGCACCGTCGGGACTAGCGGACGACCTTCTGAGCAGTTCTTC.

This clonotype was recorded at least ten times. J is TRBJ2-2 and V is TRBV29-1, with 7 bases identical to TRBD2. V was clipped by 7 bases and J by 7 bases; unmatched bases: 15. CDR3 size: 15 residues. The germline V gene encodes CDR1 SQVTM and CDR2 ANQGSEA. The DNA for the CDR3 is TGCAGCGCCTTGACTGCGCGGGGGAGGAACGGGGAGCTGTTTTTT. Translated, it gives CSALTARGRNGELFF.

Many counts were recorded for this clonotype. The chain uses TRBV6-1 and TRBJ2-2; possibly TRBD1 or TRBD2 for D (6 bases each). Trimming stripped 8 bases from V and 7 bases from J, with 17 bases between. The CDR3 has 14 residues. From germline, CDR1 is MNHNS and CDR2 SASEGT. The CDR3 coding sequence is TGTGCCAGCTTAGGGGGAGGAAGCAACGGGGAGCTGTTTTTT. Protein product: CASLGGGSNGELFF.

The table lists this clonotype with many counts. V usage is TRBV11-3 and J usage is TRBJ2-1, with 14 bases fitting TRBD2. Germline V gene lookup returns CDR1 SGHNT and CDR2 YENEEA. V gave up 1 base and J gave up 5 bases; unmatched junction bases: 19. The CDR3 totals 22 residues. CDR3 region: CASSLVTRLAGGPYPLDNEQFF. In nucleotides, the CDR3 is TGTGCCAGCAGCTTAGTTACCCGACTAGCGGGAGGGCCTTACCCCCTCGACAATGAGCAGTTCTTC.

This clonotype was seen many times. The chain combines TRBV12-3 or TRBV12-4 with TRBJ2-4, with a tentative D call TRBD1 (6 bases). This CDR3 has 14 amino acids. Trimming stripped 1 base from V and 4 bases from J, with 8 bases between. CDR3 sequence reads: CASSLVQGKNIQYF. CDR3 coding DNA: TGTGCCAGCAGTTTAGTACAGGGAAAAAACATTCAGTACTTC.

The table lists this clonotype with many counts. The CDR3 loop reads CASSSGFSYNEQFF. The CDR3 region has the DNA TGTGCCAGTAGTAGCGGATTCTCCTACAATGAGCAGTTCTTC. This chain uses TRBV19 with TRBJ2-1; D remains ambiguous. This CDR3 region has 14 residues. V gave up 4 bases and J gave up 0 bases, with 7 bases separating them. Germline CDR1 LNHDA, CDR2 SQIVND (reference sequence).

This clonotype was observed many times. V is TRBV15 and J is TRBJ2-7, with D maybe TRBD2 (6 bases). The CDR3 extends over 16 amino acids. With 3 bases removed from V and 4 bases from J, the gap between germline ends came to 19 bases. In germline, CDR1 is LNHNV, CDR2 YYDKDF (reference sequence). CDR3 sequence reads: CATSREGIGPFYEQYF. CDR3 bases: TGTGCCACCAGCAGGGAGGGGATCGGACCTTTTTACGAGCAGTACTTC.